This T cell receptor (beta chain) was retrieved from a study of cytomegalovirus exposure and HLA in healthy donors. To note about this clone: The antigen remains unidentified.

The PCR was carried out with 60 Vbeta primers and 13 Jbeta primers. Data came from immunoSEQ multiplex PCR; TCRdb stores just in-frame clones and leaves some out. Found here are some 91,000 clones, around 86% of them singletons; the top ten hold 9% to 9.5%. General study results and limits: An Asian-associated ancestry cluster reportedly showed fewer N-insertions than the approximately 700-donor mean in a later analysis. Certain sequence variants were highly shared and formed a cluster, and this cluster was likely a sequencing artifact.

This TCR derives from a man aged 30-40 years in good health and CMV-seropositive. Specimen: PBMCs.

Written as DNA, the CDR3 is TGCGCCAGCAGCCCCAGCAGCCCCAATAGCGAGTTGAACACTGAAGCTTTCTTT. Its translation: CASSPSSPNSELNTEAFF. The V gene is TRBV4-1, the J gene TRBJ1-1; unclear D gene. The CDR3 loop spans 18 amino acids. V lost 4 bases and J lost 0, with 21 bases in between. Germline assignment: CDR1 MGHRA and CDR2 YSYEKL.